One and the same sample provided the 11 T cell receptor beta chains below, sequenced in a study of cytomegalovirus exposure and HLA in healthy donors. The PCR had 60 Vbeta and 13 Jbeta primers. Produced via immunoSEQ multiplex PCR; TCRdb's table is partial and in-frame only. The table records approximately 150,000 clones, 80% of them present only once. Sequencing was carried out using PBMCs. The receptors originated from a woman between 40 and 55 years old in good health and CMV-seronegative.

This clone was picked up a small number of times. CDR3 sequence reads: CASRKGQGADQPQHF. The CDR3 region has the DNA TGTGCCAGTAGGAAAGGACAGGGGGCCGATCAGCCCCAGCATTTT. This rearrangement joins TRBV19 to TRBJ1-5; TRBD1 matches at 11 bases. The CDR3 contains 15 residues. Germline V gene sequence: CDR1 LNHDA, CDR2 SQIVND (reference sequence). V lost 6 bases and J lost 5; bases outside the gene matches: 6. Complete variable domain (other parts from reference TRBV19 and TRBJ1-5): DGGITQSPKYLFRKEGQNVTLSCEQNLNHDAMYWYRQDPGQGLRLIYYSQIVNDFQKGDIAEGYSVSREKKESFPLTVTSAQKNPTAFYLCASRKGQGADQPQHFGDGTRLSIL.

This clone was recorded a few times. This chain joins TRBV4-1 and TRBJ1-6; D uncertain. The germline V gene encodes CDR1 MGHRA and CDR2 YSYEKL. The ends were cut back, 1 base at V and 4 bases at J, with 5 bases in the middle. The CDR3 is 14 residues long. The CDR3 loop is CASSQAGYNSPLHF. The DNA for the CDR3 is TGCGCCAGCAGCCAAGCAGGATATAATTCACCCCTCCACTTT.

The sample holds a few counts of this clone. The chain joins TRBV25-1 to TRBJ2-7, with 8 bases matching TRBD1. V dropped 8 bases and J dropped 2; count of bases not matched to a gene: 14. Per germline, CDR1 MGHDK and CDR2 SYGVNS. The CDR3 is 16 residues long. Here the CDR3 DNA reads TGTGCCAGCGAACCTATTCCCGGACAGGGACCCTACGAGCAGTACTTC. It codes for CASEPIPGQGPYEQYF.

This rearrangement joins TRBV19 to TRBJ2-1; TRBD1 matches 9 bases. The CDR3 length is 17 residues. From germline, CDR1 is LNHDA and CDR2 SQIVND (reference sequence). V was pared by 5 bases and J by 4 bases, with 12 bases of the junction left unmatched. CDR3 region: CASSPTAGQGRYNEQFF. The CDR3 coding sequence is TGTGCCAGTAGTCCAACGGCAGGACAGGGGAGATACAATGAGCAGTTCTTC.

A note on this clone: The junction departs from germline at one end; a sequencing error may be responsible. V gene TRBV7-2 combines with J gene TRBJ2-7; 7 bases agree with TRBD1. This CDR3 is 13 amino acids long. Germline V gives CDR1 SGHTA, CDR2 FQGNSA. The CDR3 nucleotides read TGTGCCAGCAGGGAACGAAGACAGGGTTTGTTGGCCTTC. Translating gives CASRERRQGLLAF.

V and J are TRBV5-4 and TRBJ1-1, with D unresolved. The CDR3 is 14 residues long. The germline V gene has CDR1 SGHNT and CDR2 YYREEE (reference sequence). V dropped 4 bases and J dropped 4 bases, with 14 bases sitting between them. CDR3 in amino acids: CASSPMGGSTEAFF. Here the CDR3 DNA reads TGTGCCAGCAGCCCTATGGGAGGGAGCACTGAAGCTTTCTTT.

This chain uses TRBV4-1 with TRBJ1-1; unclear D gene. Germline values: CDR1 MGHRA, CDR2 YSYEKL. Trimming cost V 0 bases and J 0 bases, with 11 bases left between them. The CDR3 totals 16 residues. In DNA form, the CDR3 reads TGCGCCAGCAGCCAAGAAAAACTCGTGATGAACACTGAAGCTTTCTTT. Residues: CASSQEKLVMNTEAFF.

This chain uses TRBV6-5 with TRBJ2-3; D is perhaps TRBD1 (5 bases). This CDR3 is 11 amino acids long. Trimming pared 4 bases from V and 8 bases from J, leaving 7 bases between. The germline CDR1 and CDR2 sequences are MNHEY and SVGAGI. CDR3 DNA: TGTGCCAGCAGTTCTAGGGGTACGCAGTATTTT. Protein product: CASSSRGTQYF.

V gene TRBV7-9 combines with J gene TRBJ2-7, with TRBD1 matching 12 bases. The V segment lost 4 bases and the J segment 4 bases; nucleotides outside the gene matches: 5. The CDR3 contains 15 residues. From germline, CDR1 is SEHNR and CDR2 FQNEAQ (reference sequence). The DNA for the CDR3 is TGTGCCAGCAGCTACCCGGGACAGGGGGCTTACGAGCAGTACTTC. Translation: CASSYPGQGAYEQYF.

The table lists this clone with a few counts. The J gene is TRBJ2-1, the V gene TRBV6-5; D remains ambiguous. Looked up from germline, CDR1 is MNHEY and CDR2 is SVGAGI. The CDR3 consists of 13 residues. Between the trimmed V and J ends, which lost 2 bases and 5 bases, there was a span of 7 bases. The CDR3 is CASSYEENNEQFF. CDR3 in DNA: TGTGCCAGCAGTTACGAGGAGAACAATGAGCAGTTCTTC.

Only one count was recorded for this clone. The chain employs TRBV14 and TRBJ2-3; 12 nucleotides line up with TRBD2. With V trimmed by 3 bases and J by 2 bases, 6 bases remained unmatched. CDR3 length equals 17 residues. Germline V gives CDR1 SGHDN, CDR2 FVKESK. The CDR3 region has the DNA TGTGCCAGCAGCCACCTACTAGCGGGGGGCTTCACAGATACGCAGTATTTT. This encodes CASSHLLAGGFTDTQYF.